This T cell receptor (beta chain) came from a study of memory CD4+ T cells and cytomegalovirus serostatus (dated 2019 in TCRdb). Regarding the complete study: The cohort included around 35 healthy adults from Belgium, of whom 9 were CMV seropositive and approximately 24 were CMV seronegative. CD4+ memory TCRbeta repertoires of a Belgian cohort with known cytomegalovirus serostatus were sequenced in order to replicate a published TCR-based CMV serostatus classifier.

Ends trimmed: V by 8 bases, J by 6 bases; bases unmatched to a gene: 10. The CDR3 measures 14 amino acids from cysteine to phenylalanine. Kept here is only the CDR3 DNA, which spans 42 bases and is read in frame from base 1. CDR1 and CDR2 are read off the germline V gene as MNHEY and SVGAGI. As concerns this clone: It has no known antigen specificity. Nothing much larger sits one base from this clone, and base qualities are not available.

Genomic DNA was extracted from sorted cells with the Quick-DNA Microprep Kit. Amplification of TCRbeta DNA was done with the immunoSEQ hsTCRbeta kit, following the protocol from the manufacturer. An Illumina MiSeq instrument was used to sequence the TCRbeta libraries. From the authors' description of their analysis: After out-of-frame sequences were removed, 2,204,828 distinct TCRbeta sequences remained, averaging about 67,000 per individual. Two values were used to score each individual: the count of 150 to 200 previously reported CMV-associated TCRbeta sequences and the total count of productive distinct TCRbeta sequences. A beta-binomial model was reimplemented in Python, and random forests from scikit-learn, run with default parameters, were trained on data from the US cohort. On the Belgian cohort, classifier performance was reported as the median AUC, along with percentile confidence intervals, across 10,000 bootstrap iterations. The clones in this table, taken by TCRdb from immuneACCESS, are in-frame only. Not every clone is retained; where verified, under half of the shortfall comes from an unresolved V gene, and the cause of the rest is unknown. The V and J calls and clone size come from that table; D and trimming were worked out from the DNA. The sample profile shows around 50,000 clones; about 81% of them were found once. The top ten clonotypes cover around 1.1% of the sample.

A FACSAria II was used to sort memory CD4+ T cells, defined as single viable CD3+CD4+CD8-CD45RO+ cells. To determine CMV serostatus, a Roche Elecsys assay was used that detects serum IgG against CMV pp150, pp28, p38 and p52. After thawing, total CD4+ T cells were enriched by positive selection with CD4 magnetic microbeads. The samples came from a separate study whose specific focus was interrogating the CD4+ T cell memory repertoire. Peripheral blood mononuclear cells were isolated and cryopreserved following standard operating procedures; serum was stored at -80 °C. Staining used CD3-PerCP (BW264/56), CD4-APC (RPA-T4), CD45RO-PE (UCHT1) and CD8-Pacific Orange (3B5) antibodies, with Sytox blue excluding non-viable cells. General findings and caveats noted by the study authors: Only CD4+CD45RO+ memory cells were sequenced, in contrast to the original study, in which naive and memory CD4+ and CD8+ populations were covered. For CMV serostatus prediction, a median bootstrapped AUC of about 0.94 was reached with the original framework, and a median bootstrapped AUC of roughly 0.9 was reached with a US-trained random forest. The results were interpreted as suggesting that the CMV-associated TCR signature is mostly present in the CD4+ memory repertoire. A median bootstrapped AUC of about 0.95 with a 95% CI of 0.76-1.00 was achieved on the Belgian cohort by the original-framework classifier. Of under 200 previously reported CMV-associated TCRbeta sequences, around 67 appeared in the CD4+ memory repertoires, each in one to five individuals.

This TCR was sampled from an adult in good health and CMV-seronegative. The sample taken for sequencing was memory CD4+ T cells from blood. The chain joins TRBV6-5 to TRBJ1-5; 7 bases in between match TRBD1. The DNA sequence is as follows: TGTGCCAGCCGACAGACAGGGAGAGGTCAGCCCCAGCATTTT. Its translation is CASRQTGRGQPQHF.